The 5 T cell receptor beta chains listed next were all sequenced from one sample in a study of early T cells in non-severe SARS-CoV-2 infection. MiXCR, applied by TCRdb to the 5' RACE reads, yields one record per CDR3 protein. The data hold some 80,000 distinct CDR3 sequences, with over 9.5% observed a single time. The sequencing sample was made of whole blood. These receptors were obtained from an adult who was a healthcare worker with PCR-confirmed SARS-CoV-2 infection or an uninfected control (not recorded which).

This clonotype was counted ten times or more. This rearrangement joins TRBV19 to TRBJ2-5; TRBD1 matches at 10 bases. The CDR3 is 13 residues long. V was pared by 10 bases and J by 4 bases, with 6 bases of the junction left unmatched. The germline gives CDR1 LNHDA, CDR2 SQIVND (reference sequence). CDR3: CATFDRGRETQYF. DNA for the CDR3: TGTGCCACGTTTGACAGGGGGCGAGAGACCCAGTACTTC.

The rearrangement links TRBV18 to TRBJ2-3; D ambiguous. The CDR3 consists of 14 residues. The V gene's germline CDR1 is KGHSH and CDR2 LQKENI. The V gene lost 3 bases and the J gene lost 2 bases, with 9 bases spanning the gap. In nucleotides, the CDR3 is TGTGCCAGCTCACCTCCGTCCTTCACAGATACGCAGTATTTT. Protein product: CASSPPSFTDTQYF.

This clonotype occurred many times. The gene calls are TRBV5-1 and TRBJ2-2; 8 bases line up with TRBD1. Germline lookup yields CDR1 SGHRS and CDR2 YFSETQ. The CDR3 covers 13 residues. With V trimmed by 2 bases and J by 10 bases, 4 bases remained unmatched. Here the CDR3 reads CASSFGQGMELFF. For the CDR3, the DNA is TGCGCCAGCAGCTTCGGACAGGGAATGGAGCTGTTTTTT.

The gene calls are TRBV11-2 and TRBJ2-5; no clear D gene. V gave up 3 bases and J gave up 2 bases, with 7 bases separating them. Germline lookup yields CDR1 SGHAT and CDR2 FQNNGV. The CDR3 has 13 residues. CDR3 nucleotide sequence: TGTGCCAGCAGCTTTTCCTGGCAAGAGACCCAGTACTTC. It translates to CASSFSWQETQYF.

This clonotype was detected many times. The chain employs TRBV20-1 and TRBJ1-6, with 11 bases identical to TRBD1. Germline V gives CDR1 DFQATT, CDR2 SNEGSKA (reference sequence). The CDR3 contains 18 residues. After removal of 3 bases from V and 2 bases from J, the junction contained 9 bases not matched to a gene. For the CDR3, the DNA is TGCAGTGCTAGGGGCTCGGACAGGGGGCGCGCCTATAATTCACCCCTCCACTTT. Protein sequence: CSARGSDRGRAYNSPLHF.